This T cell receptor beta chain is from a study of Graves' ophthalmopathy and Graves' hyperthyroidism. Study results and limitations: Discrimination between ophthalmopathy and stable hyperthyroidism by a 13-signature model showed approximately 89% sensitivity and about 81% specificity. Detected in blood as well were most expanded thyroid clonotypes with frequency above 0.001. At 70.59% sensitivity and 72.22% specificity, the model predicted progression of the ophthalmopathy.

With respect to this clonotype: Its cognate antigen is unknown.

For repertoire sequencing, the TCR beta CDR3 regions were amplified from RNA transcripts. Amplification began with first-round RT-PCR using HTBI primers, then second-round multiplex PCR was performed. TCRdb recomputed calls from the multiplex PCR reads with MiXCR, one row per CDR3 protein. Of under 200,000 distinct CDR3 sequences detected, 30% to 45% appear once; the ten largest clones hold under 6.5%. CDR1 is MNHEY and CDR2 is SVGAGI in the germline V gene. CDR3 length: 16 residues. Trimming removed 2 bases from V and 4 bases from J, with 17 bases in between. The chain employs TRBV6-5 and TRBJ1-2; no clear D gene. This TCR was recovered from a middle-aged woman with Graves' ophthalmopathy. Sequenced input: peripheral blood. CDR3 coding DNA: TGTGCCAGCAGTTACAACTTGGCACAGTCCTCCTATGGCTACACCTTC. Residues: CASSYNLAQSSYGYTF.